The T cell receptor beta chain under discussion was sequenced for a study of OX40 agonist ivuxolimab in advanced cancers. Points on this clone: Its matching antigen is unknown.

The assay was immunoSEQ multiplex PCR, and TCRdb's table has in-frame clones only and misses some. Counted here are 130,000 or so clones, roughly 93% occurring once; the ten biggest clones make up 0.15% to 0.17%. The study, taken as a whole, reports: Researchers did not establish what antigens the expanded peripheral T cells target.

Trimming took 7 bases from V and 1 from J, leaving 22 bases between them. Germline V gene lookup returns CDR1 SGHDN and CDR2 FVKESK. This CDR3 contains 17 residues. V is TRBV14 and J is TRBJ2-5; D possibly uses TRBD1 or TRBD2 (5 bases each). The source material was CD4+ or CD8+ T cells sorted from blood, sampled in a trial of the OX40 agonist ivuxolimab. The sequence was obtained from an adult with an advanced solid tumor such as melanoma, head and neck, liver or kidney cancer. Here the CDR3 reads CASTPGTTRLPQETQYF. The CDR3 coding sequence is TGTGCCAGCACCCCGGGGACGACAAGGTTACCCCAAGAGACCCAGTACTTC.